The 14 T cell receptor beta chains below were found in one sample sequenced in a study of CD8 T cells in ankylosing spondylitis. TCRdb itself ran the 5' RACE reads through MiXCR, one entry per CDR3 protein. The repertoire has about 540,000 distinct CDR3 sequences, roughly 12% of them found once; the top ten carry over 6.5%. For these receptors, no antigen is known. Findings of the study overall: Characteristic of ankylosing spondylitis blood, it appeared, was a TCR beta motif comprising roughly eight highly homologous variants.

Material: blood, either unsorted or a sorted T cell fraction (not recorded which). Receptor source: a male donor with ankylosing spondylitis.

This clonotype was picked up a small number of times. The chain has TRBV29-1 and TRBJ1-2; possible D gene TRBD1, 5 bases. CDR3 length equals 14 residues. CDR1 and CDR2 from the germline V gene are SQVTM and ANQGSEA. Trimming cost V 5 bases and J 2 bases, with 15 bases left between them. CDR3 loop: CSVWGQQENYGYTF. The CDR3 DNA reads as TGCAGCGTTTGGGGCCAACAGGAGAACTATGGCTACACCTTC. Looking up the rest from reference TRBV29-1 and TRBJ1-2 gives the full variable domain: SAVISQKPSRDICQRGTSLTIQCQVDSQVTMMFWYRQQPGQSLTLIATANQGSEATYESGFVIDKFPISRPNLTFSTLTVSNMSPEDSSIYLCSVWGQQENYGYTFGSGTRLTVV.

This sequence joins TRBV7-2 and TRBJ1-1; possible D gene TRBD1, 6 bases. Trimming pared 5 bases from V and 1 base from J, leaving 11 bases between. The V gene's germline CDR1 is SGHTA and CDR2 FQGNSA. The CDR3 is 14 amino acids. Here the CDR3 reads CASSVYRENTEAFF. The CDR3 DNA follows: TGTGCCAGCAGCGTTTACAGGGAGAACACTGAAGCTTTCTTT.

This clonotype has more than one count but fewer than ten. The chain joins TRBV5-5 to TRBJ2-1; D is tentatively TRBD1 or TRBD2 (5 bases each). Germline CDR1 SGHKS, CDR2 YYEKEE (reference sequence). The length of the CDR3 is 17 residues. Trimming removed 0 bases at V and 0 bases at J, with 13 bases between. CDR3 DNA sequence: TGTGCCAGCAGCTTGGCAGGGAGTCAGAGCTCCTACAATGAGCAGTTCTTC. Its translation: CASSLAGSQSSYNEQFF.

The CDR3 loop reads CASSQVPGRQPQHF. CDR3 DNA: TGTGCCAGCAGCCAAGTCCCAGGACGGCAGCCCCAGCATTTT. This chain connects TRBV3-1 to TRBJ1-5; D unresolved. The CDR3 length is 14 residues. V dropped 1 base and J dropped 7 bases, with 11 bases sitting between them. Germline CDR1 is LGHDT and CDR2 is YNNKEL (reference sequence).

This clonotype was counted between two and nine times. The J gene is TRBJ2-1, the V gene TRBV20-1, with 8 bases identical to TRBD2. Germline CDR1 and CDR2: DFQATT and SNEGSKA (reference sequence). V shed 7 bases and J 9 bases; nucleotides not matched to a gene: 5. This CDR3 has 11 residues. CDR3 loop: CSGWSGGEQFF. In DNA form, the CDR3 reads TGCAGTGGATGGAGCGGGGGTGAGCAGTTCTTC.

The chain is built from TRBV12-3 or TRBV12-4 and TRBJ2-2; D is undetermined. The CDR3 contains 15 residues. V lost 6 bases to trimming and J lost 6 bases, with 17 bases between them. The CDR3 loop reads CASSRPLIGSGELFF. The DNA for the CDR3 is TGTGCCAGCAGCCGACCCCTGATAGGGTCCGGGGAGCTGTTTTTT.

The chain joins TRBV11-1 to TRBJ2-6; TRBD2 agrees at 8 bases. The CDR3 totals 20 residues. The V gene end was trimmed by 8 bases and the J gene end by 2 bases; junction bases not matched to a gene: 20. Germline V CDR1 and CDR2: SGHAT, FQDESV (reference sequence). CDR3 nucleotides: TGTGCCAGCCTTCTAGCTCGGGGGGGACTGTTAGACCCTGGGGCCAACGTCCTGACTTTC. Residues: CASLLARGGLLDPGANVLTF.

This chain links TRBV11-2 with TRBJ2-5, with 10 positions matching TRBD1. V was clipped by 3 bases and J by 4 bases; unmatched bases: 8. This CDR3 comprises 16 residues. Germline CDR1 SGHAT, CDR2 FQNNGV. The CDR3 region is CASSLWGQGRSETQYF. The CDR3 nucleotides are TGTGCCAGCAGCTTGTGGGGACAGGGGAGGTCAGAGACCCAGTACTTC.

At least ten counts were recorded for this clonotype. The CDR3 protein is CASSSSGGGVAEAFF. CDR3 sequence (DNA): TGCGCCAGCAGCTCCTCGGGAGGGGGCGTAGCTGAAGCTTTCTTT. V and J are TRBV5-1 and TRBJ1-1; 7 bases map to TRBD1. Trimming took 3 bases from V and 6 from J; bases not matched to a gene: 11. The CDR3 totals 15 residues. Germline V gene lookup returns CDR1 SGHRS and CDR2 YFSETQ.

This clonotype was detected a few times. The genes are TRBV7-8 and TRBJ1-2; a possible D gene is TRBD1 (6 bases). The CDR3 totals 13 residues. V gave up 7 bases and J gave up 4 bases, with 13 bases separating them. The germline CDR1 and CDR2 sequences are SGHVS and FQNEAQ. DNA for the CDR3: TGTGCCAGCACCGAACAACAGGGCTATGGCTACACCTTC. This codes for CASTEQQGYGYTF.

The V gene is TRBV14, the J gene TRBJ1-1; perhaps TRBD1 as D (5 bases). The CDR3 runs to 17 residues. Germline lookup yields CDR1 SGHDN and CDR2 FVKESK. Trimming stripped 0 bases from V and 0 bases from J, with 14 bases between. CDR3 DNA sequence: TGTGCCAGCAGCCAAGAAAGGGCAGGGTTTTTGAACACTGAAGCTTTCTTT. The encoded protein is CASSQERAGFLNTEAFF.

This clonotype was picked up a small number of times. This chain uses TRBV4-2 with TRBJ1-5; TRBD1 agrees at 8 bases. CDR3 length equals 16 residues. CDR1 is LGHNA, CDR2 YNFKEQ, per germline. Trimming at V came to 0 bases and at J to 4 bases, leaving 5 bases not matched to a gene. Written as DNA, the CDR3 is TGTGCCAGCAGCCAAGATGGGACAGGAGATAATCAGCCCCAGCATTTT. Its protein product is CASSQDGTGDNQPQHF.

The J gene is TRBJ1-1, the V gene TRBV19; D not resolved. CDR1 is LNHDA and CDR2 is SQIVND in the germline V gene (reference sequence). CDR3 length: 14 residues. The V end was cut by 3 bases, the J end by 4 bases, with 12 bases between. The CDR3 spells CASSIGQSSTEAFF. As DNA, the CDR3 is TGTGCCAGTAGTATCGGGCAGAGCTCCACTGAAGCTTTCTTT.

This clonotype was observed a few times. The chain has TRBV7-9 and TRBJ2-7; 7 nucleotides align to TRBD2. The CDR3 is made up of 15 amino acids. Losses at the gene ends were 1 base for V and 0 bases for J; bases not matched to a gene: 3. Germline-derived CDR1 and CDR2 are SEHNR and FQNEAQ (reference sequence). The DNA of the CDR3 is TGTGCCAGCAGCTTAGACCCGGGAGGCTCCTACGAGCAGTACTTC. Translating it yields CASSLDPGGSYEQYF. The full variable domain, completed using reference TRBV7-9 and TRBJ2-7, is DTGVSQNPRHKITKRGQNVTFRCDPISEHNRLYWYRQTLGQGPEFLTYFQNEAQLEKSRLLSDRFSAERPKGSFSTLEIQRTEQGDSAMYLCASSLDPGGSYEQYFGPGTRLTVT.